One sample yielded the 15 T cell receptor beta chains listed below, sequenced in a study of T cells after yellow fever vaccination. TCRdb reanalysed the 5' RACE reads using MiXCR and keeps one entry per CDR3 protein. The sample carries approximately 120,000 distinct CDR3 sequences, more than 6.5% recorded once. The sequenced sample was CD4+ T cells sorted from PBMCs, obtained approximately 11 days after the first yellow fever vaccination. Receptor source: a man in his late teens or twenties who received the YFV17D yellow fever vaccine.

This clonotype was detected many times. The chain employs TRBV4-1 and TRBJ1-5; 10 nucleotides align to TRBD1. With V trimmed by 4 bases and J by 4 bases, 7 bases remained unmatched. From germline, CDR1 is MGHRA and CDR2 YSYEKL. The CDR3 sequence is 16 residues long. The CDR3 here is CASSLDRGVSNQPQHF. The CDR3 nucleotides are TGCGCCAGCAGCCTGGACAGGGGGGTTAGTAATCAGCCCCAGCATTTT.

The sample holds a few counts of this clonotype. This may be a read error: a much more frequent sequence differs by one nucleotide. The chain recombines TRBV14 with TRBJ2-1; TRBD1 might be the D (6 bases). V lost 2 bases to trimming and J lost 9 bases, with 17 bases between them. Looked up from germline, CDR1 is SGHDN and CDR2 is FVKESK. This CDR3 contains 15 residues. The CDR3 sequence is CASSQHQDSSGEQFF. CDR3 nucleotide sequence: TGTGCCAGCAGCCAACATCAGGACAGTAGTGGTGAGCAGTTCTTC.

This clonotype was found many times. V and J are TRBV7-3 and TRBJ2-1; D gene ambiguous. Germline CDR1 reads SGHTA; CDR2 reads FQGTGA. The CDR3 covers 15 residues. Trimming pared 1 base from V and 4 bases from J, leaving 11 bases between. The CDR3 spells CASSLKDQPYNEQFF. CDR3 nucleotide sequence: TGTGCCAGCAGCTTAAAGGACCAGCCATACAATGAGCAGTTCTTC.

This clonotype has a count of ten or more. The chain joins TRBV18 to TRBJ1-5; D uncertain. This CDR3 contains 13 residues. CDR1 is KGHSH and CDR2 is LQKENI in the germline V gene. Between the trimmed V and J ends, which lost 3 bases and 4 bases, there was a span of 7 bases. The CDR3 coding sequence is TGTGCCAGCTCACCGGCGGGGAATCAGCCCCAGCATTTT. Protein: CASSPAGNQPQHF.

Many counts were recorded for this clonotype. The chain recombines TRBV7-2 with TRBJ1-1; D is perhaps TRBD1 (6 bases). The CDR3 extends over 15 amino acids. Between the trimmed V and J ends, which lost 4 bases and 1 base, there was a span of 13 bases. In germline, CDR1 is SGHTA, CDR2 FQGNSA. The CDR3 nucleotides read TGTGCCAGCAGCTCGACCGGGACAACGAACACTGAAGCTTTCTTT. Translated, it gives CASSSTGTTNTEAFF.

This clonotype was counted many times. This chain connects TRBV10-3 to TRBJ2-3; 9 nucleotides line up with TRBD2. The junction had 6 bases not matched to a gene; V was cut back by 0 bases and J by 5 bases. The CDR3 covers 16 residues. Germline loops: CDR1 ENHRY, CDR2 SYGVKD. The CDR3 DNA follows: TGTGCCATCAGTGAGTCCGCTGGGCGGGAGGGAGATACGCAGTATTTT. Its protein is CAISESAGREGDTQYF.

There are a few counts of this clonotype. The rearrangement links TRBV12-3 or TRBV12-4 to TRBJ1-1, with TRBD1 identical over 8 bases. This CDR3 has 14 amino acids. V dropped 5 bases and J dropped 1; count of bases not matched to a gene: 3. The CDR3 DNA is TGTGCCAGCAGTCGAGACAGGGGGAACACTGAAGCTTTCTTT. Translating gives CASSRDRGNTEAFF.

Ten or more counts support this clonotype. CDR3 residues: CASSSGGGDQPQHF. CDR3 coding DNA: TGCGCCAGCAGCTCCGGGGGTGGGGATCAGCCCCAGCATTTT. The rearrangement uses TRBV5-1 and TRBJ1-5, with TRBD1 as a possible D gene (5 bases). CDR1 is SGHRS, CDR2 YFSETQ, per germline. The CDR3 extends over 14 amino acids. V gave up 3 bases and J gave up 5 bases, with 12 bases separating them.

This clonotype was seen a few times. The chain has TRBV28 and TRBJ2-7, with D uncertain. V shed 9 bases and J shed 0 bases, with 12 bases lying between them. The length of the CDR3 is 13 residues. The germline CDR1 and CDR2 sequences are MDHEN and SYDVKM. This chain's CDR3 is CASRSESSYEQYV. CDR3 coding DNA: TGTGCCAGTAGGAGCGAGAGCTCCTACGAGCAGTACGTC.

This clonotype has at least ten counts. The CDR3 is CASSLDRVNVNEQFF. As DNA, the CDR3 is TGTGCCAGCAGCTTAGACAGGGTTAACGTCAATGAGCAGTTCTTC. The V gene is TRBV11-2, the J gene TRBJ2-1; D might be TRBD1 (5 bases). CDR3 length: 15 amino acids. V was shortened by 0 bases and J by 6 bases, with 12 bases between the two germline ends. Germline values: CDR1 SGHAT, CDR2 FQNNGV.

This clonotype was seen ten or more times. The chain carries TRBV6-5 and TRBJ2-7, with D possibly TRBD2 on 5 matching bases. The CDR3 runs to 14 residues. CDR1 and CDR2 (germline): MNHEY, SVGAGI. V was pared by 2 bases and J by 2 bases, with 10 bases between. This chain's CDR3 is CASSYEGGPYEQYF. In nucleotides, the CDR3 is TGTGCCAGCAGTTACGAGGGTGGGCCCTACGAGCAGTACTTC.

The table lists this clonotype with many counts. The V gene is TRBV7-3, the J gene TRBJ2-2; TRBD2 is a possible D gene (7 bases). V gave up 5 bases and J gave up 0 bases, with 19 bases separating them. Germline-derived CDR1 and CDR2 are SGHTA and FQGTGA. CDR3 length: 18 amino acids. The CDR3 DNA sequence: TGTGCCAGCAGCCACTTGGGGGGGGGCACCGCGAACACCGGGGAGCTGTTTTTT. It encodes CASSHLGGGTANTGELFF.

This clonotype was counted many times. The chain carries TRBV6-5 and TRBJ2-5, with D perhaps TRBD2 (6 bases). This CDR3 is 14 amino acids long. V was cut by 2 bases and J by 4 bases, with 11 bases left in between. Germline CDR1 MNHEY, CDR2 SVGAGI. The DNA for the CDR3 is TGTGCCAGCAGTTACGGGCGGGGACGAGAGACCCAGTACTTC. This translates into CASSYGRGRETQYF.

This clonotype has ten or more counts. The CDR3 coding sequence is TGTGCTAGTGGTACCCCGGGGGGGGACTATGGCTACACCTTC. Encoded protein: CASGTPGGDYGYTF. The V gene is TRBV12-5, the J gene TRBJ1-2; D possibly corresponds to TRBD1 (5 bases). Looked up from germline, CDR1 is LGHNT and CDR2 is FRNRAP. The length of the CDR3 is 14 residues. Trimming removed 5 bases from V and 3 bases from J, with 13 bases in between.

At least ten counts were recorded for this clonotype. The V gene is TRBV10-3, the J gene TRBJ1-5; a weak D match, TRBD1 (6 bases). The CDR3 extends over 13 amino acids. CDR1 ENHRY and CDR2 SYGVKD come from the germline V gene. Trimming shortened V by 10 bases and J by 3 bases, and 13 bases separated the two germline ends. The chain's CDR3 is CATGEGDNQPQHF. The CDR3 nucleotides are TGTGCCACCGGGGAGGGGGACAATCAGCCCCAGCATTTT.